The rows below give T cell receptor beta chains drawn from one sample of a study of CD8 T cells in ankylosing spondylitis. MiXCR, run by TCRdb on the 5' RACE reads, gives a single entry per CDR3 protein. The sample lists under 120,000 distinct CDR3 sequences; less than 25% were seen once. Sequenced sample: synovial fluid, either unsorted or a sorted T cell fraction (not recorded which). The source is a male donor with ankylosing spondylitis. The CDR3 runs from the conserved cysteine through the conserved F or W. Fields, in order: CDR3 protein, CDR3 DNA, D gene, clone size, V gene, J gene. The D gene is left open where the match is weak. Only some rows state a clone size, as once, few, many or a class for expanded clones.

CASSPLGRPYEQYF,TGTGCCAGCAGCCCCTTGGGGCGTCCCTACGAGCAGTACTTC,.,few,TRBV6-1,TRBJ2-7
CASSVATGGAGLYNEQFF,TGTGCCAGCAGCGTAGCTACTGGGGGGGCCGGACTCTACAATGAGCAGTTCTTC,.,.,TRBV9,TRBJ2-1
CSARDLAGGPEQFF,TGCAGTGCTAGAGATTTAGCGGGAGGGCCTGAGCAGTTCTTC,TRBD2,few,TRBV20-1,TRBJ2-1
CASSPLVSSTDTQYF,TGTGCCAGCAGCCCACTTGTCTCTAGCACAGATACGCAGTATTTT,.,few,TRBV5-5,TRBJ2-3
CASKPGQATYEQYF,TGTGCCAGCAAACCGGGACAGGCTACCTACGAGCAGTACTTC,TRBD1,few,TRBV12-3/TRBV12-4,TRBJ2-7
CSARRDGSNSPLHF,TGCAGTGCTAGAAGGGACGGCTCAAATTCACCCCTCCACTTT,.,.,TRBV20-1,TRBJ1-6
CASTGGSRTNTGGLFF,TGTGCCAGCACCGGGGGCAGCAGGACGAACACCGGGGGGCTGTTTTTT,.,few,TRBV6-1,TRBJ2-2
CASSEAGTGGINEQFF,TGTGCCAGCAGCGAGGCCGGGACAGGGGGCATAAATGAGCAGTTCTTC,TRBD1,.,TRBV12-3/TRBV12-4,TRBJ2-1
CASSARGGSGTDTQYF,TGTGCCAGCAGCGCCCGGGGGGGTAGCGGTACAGATACGCAGTATTTT,TRBD2,.,TRBV9,TRBJ2-3
CASSTEDTQYF,TGTGCCAGCAGCACGGAAGATACGCAGTATTTT,.,many,TRBV2,TRBJ2-3
CASSQDGDRGQPQHF,TGTGCCAGCAGCCAAGATGGGGACAGGGGGCAGCCCCAGCATTTT,TRBD1,.,TRBV4-2,TRBJ1-5
CASSQERFLSTDTQYF,TGTGCCAGCTCGCAAGAACGGTTTCTCAGCACAGATACGCAGTATTTT,.,.,TRBV18,TRBJ2-3
CASSVEAFPGLAGGNGELFF,TGTGCCAGCAGCGTAGAAGCCTTTCCTGGTCTAGCGGGAGGAAACGGGGAGCTGTTTTTT,TRBD2,few,TRBV9,TRBJ2-2
CASSPRAGLAKNIQYF,TGTGCCAGCTCACCACGGGCAGGGCTAGCCAAAAACATTCAGTACTTC,.,.,TRBV18,TRBJ2-4
CSAIKGFHNEQFF,TGCAGTGCTATTAAGGGGTTCCACAATGAGCAGTTCTTC,.,many,TRBV20-1,TRBJ2-1
CASSVTGLNGYTF,TGTGCCAGCAGTGTCACGGGGTTGAATGGCTACACCTTC,.,.,TRBV2,TRBJ1-2
CASSPVDFIWAFF,TGTGCCAGCAGCCCGGTAGACTTTATATGGGCTTTCTTT,.,.,TRBV13,TRBJ1-1
CASSPRLARKNTEAFF,TGTGCCAGCAGCCCTAGGCTTGCCAGGAAGAACACTGAAGCTTTCTTT,.,few,TRBV11-2,TRBJ1-1
CSARDWGQGETGELFF,TGCAGTGCTAGAGATTGGGGACAGGGCGAGACCGGGGAGCTGTTTTTT,TRBD1,few,TRBV20-1,TRBJ2-2
CASSEGAGTEAFF,TGTGCCAGCAGTGAAGGCGCGGGCACTGAAGCTTTCTTT,.,many,TRBV2,TRBJ1-1
CASSESRTLNTEAFF,TGCGCCAGCAGTGAGTCGCGGACACTGAACACTGAAGCTTTCTTT,.,.,TRBV10-2,TRBJ1-1
CASAPEFQETQYF,TGTGCTAGTGCCCCGGAGTTTCAAGAGACCCAGTACTTC,.,.,TRBV12-5,TRBJ2-5
CASSVEVAGEQFF,TGTGCCAGCAGCGTAGAAGTGGCCGGTGAGCAGTTCTTC,.,.,TRBV9,TRBJ2-1
CSVRTSGSADTQYF,TGCAGCGTTCGGACTAGCGGGAGTGCAGATACGCAGTATTTT,TRBD2,once,TRBV29-1,TRBJ2-3
CATSGGAGGFYNEQFF,TGTGCCACCAGTGGGGGAGCGGGAGGTTTCTACAATGAGCAGTTCTTC,TRBD2,.,TRBV24-1,TRBJ2-1
CASSEGQRSYNEQFF,TGTGCCAGCAGCGAAGGACAGCGCTCCTACAATGAGCAGTTCTTC,.,.,TRBV11-2,TRBJ2-1
CASSSIISHEQFF,TGTGCCAGCAGCTCCATCATAAGCCATGAGCAGTTCTTC,.,.,TRBV7-8,TRBJ2-1
CASSQSLGEMFYGYTF,TGCGCCAGCAGCCAAAGTCTCGGGGAGATGTTCTATGGCTACACCTTC,.,.,TRBV4-1,TRBJ1-2
CSAVRLERESYGEQFF,TGCAGTGCTGTTCGACTAGAGCGGGAGTCGTATGGTGAGCAGTTCTTC,TRBD2,few,TRBV20-1,TRBJ2-1
CASSALDRIASGNTIYF,TGTGCCAGCAGCGCCTTGGACAGAATCGCCTCTGGAAACACCATATATTTT,.,few,TRBV7-2,TRBJ1-3